These 19 T cell receptor beta chains came from one sample sequenced in a study of regulatory T cells in long-lasting Graves disease (dated by TCRdb to the early 2020s). The method behind the library was multiplex PCR. The data were produced on an Illumina HiSeq 4000. CDR3 regions were amplified by Arm-PCR with iRepertoire HTBI primers to construct TCR beta libraries. Using fastp trimming at Q25 and MiXCR clonotype assembly, TCRdb reanalyzed the public sequencing data and kept in-frame beta chains. Rows are combined by CDR3 protein, so each entry shows the most common genes and DNA. The sample table records roughly 610,000 distinct CDR3 sequences; about 15% of these occur just once. In total, the top ten clones hold 15% to 20% of the sample. The time point label, as the study defines it: newly diagnosed GD, antithyroid drugs for less than 3 months. For both TCR sequencing and RNA sequencing, RNA was extracted from PBMCs in TRIzol.

In addition, the sample was reused for a study of T cells in Graves' hyperthyroidism and ophthalmopathy.

Specimen: peripheral blood mononuclear cells (PBMCs), collected at new diagnosis, from a patient treated with antithyroid drugs. These receptors were taken from a woman aged 25 to 39 with Graves disease. Donor details come from another sample of the same person, matched by shared clones.

As regards this clonotype: A far larger clone is a single base away, which makes a read error likely. CDR3 bases: TGTGCCAGCAGCTTTGCAGACGGTGAAGCTTTCTTT. Translated: CASSFADGEAFF. The chain links TRBV11-2 to TRBJ1-1; no clear D. Between the trimmed V and J ends, which lost 3 bases and 7 bases, there was a span of 9 bases. This CDR3 contains 12 residues. In germline, CDR1 is SGHAT, CDR2 FQNNGV.

This clonotype was observed a few times. The chain recombines TRBV6-2 or TRBV6-3 with TRBJ1-5; TRBD1 is a possible D gene (6 bases). Trimming shortened V by 0 bases and J by 4 bases, and 13 bases separated the two germline ends. Looked up from germline, CDR1 is MNHEY and CDR2 is SVGEGT. The CDR3 covers 16 residues. The CDR3 nucleotides read TGTGCCAGCAGTTACTCGATCGGCAGGGGAAATCAGCCCCAGCATTTT. Protein: CASSYSIGRGNQPQHF.

In its sample, this clonotype was seen many times. The rearrangement links TRBV6-2 or TRBV6-3 to TRBJ2-7, with D possibly TRBD1 on 6 matching bases. This CDR3 has 13 residues. With 5 bases removed from V and 6 bases from J, the gap between germline ends came to 14 bases. In germline, CDR1 is MNHEY, CDR2 SVGEGT. The CDR3 DNA sequence: TGTGCCAGCAGTGAAAGGACAGAGGGCGAGCAGTACTTC. It translates to CASSERTEGEQYF.

This chain joins TRBV20-1 and TRBJ2-7, with D perhaps matching TRBD1 (5 bases). Trimming shortened V by 0 bases and J by 7 bases, and 19 bases separated the two germline ends. Germline V gene lookup returns CDR1 DFQATT and CDR2 SNEGSKA (reference sequence). The length of the CDR3 is 15 residues. The CDR3 region has the DNA TGCAGTGCTAGAGATTTCGCCGCAGGGATTGGAGAGCAGTACTTC. This sequence encodes CSARDFAAGIGEQYF.

This clonotype was found many times. The chain recombines TRBV20-1 with TRBJ2-1; weak D call: TRBD2 (5 bases). CDR1 and CDR2 (germline): DFQATT, SNEGSKA (reference sequence). The CDR3 runs 14 residues. Trimming shortened V by 0 bases and J by 5 bases, and 11 bases separated the two germline ends. As DNA, the CDR3 is TGCAGTGCTAGAGAGAGTAGCGCGGACAATGAGCAGTTCTTC. As protein: CSARESSADNEQFF.

This clonotype came up many times. The chain employs TRBV5-1 and TRBJ1-3; D ambiguous. Trimming took 1 base from V and 4 from J, leaving 12 bases between them. Germline V gene sequence: CDR1 SGHRS, CDR2 YFSETQ. The CDR3 is 15 residues long. CDR3 sequence (DNA): TGCGCCAGCAGCTTGACTTCGATTACGGGAAACACCATATATTTT. Translation: CASSLTSITGNTIYF. The whole variable domain, filled in from reference TRBV5-1 and TRBJ1-3, reads KAGVTQTPRYLIKTRGQQVTLSCSPISGHRSVSWYQQTPGQGLQFLFEYFSETQRNKGNFPGRFSGRQFSNSRSEMNVSTLELGDSALYLCASSLTSITGNTIYFGEGSWLTVV.

The chain couples TRBV29-1 to TRBJ2-1, with D uncertain. Germline V lookup: CDR1 SQVTM, CDR2 ANQGSEA. Trimming took 4 bases from V and 5 from J, leaving 3 bases between them. The CDR3 is 10 residues long. CDR3 in DNA: TGCAGCGTTGGGCACAATGAGCAGTTCTTC. Amino acid sequence: CSVGHNEQFF.

The sample holds many counts of this clonotype. The chain links TRBV7-9 to TRBJ2-5; no firm D call. Trimming shortened V by 1 base and J by 5 bases, and 14 bases separated the two germline ends. This CDR3 region has 15 residues. Per the germline V gene, CDR1 is SEHNR and CDR2 is FQNEAQ (reference sequence). CDR3 DNA sequence: TGTGCCAGCAGCTTAGACGAAGGGTTCATGGAGACCCAGTACTTC. Translated, it gives CASSLDEGFMETQYF.

This clonotype appeared many times. The CDR3 DNA is TGTGCCAGCAGTGAATTTATAGGCTACAATGAGCAGTTCTTC. It translates to CASSEFIGYNEQFF. This chain joins TRBV2 and TRBJ2-1, with D uncertain. CDR1 and CDR2 (germline): SNHLY, FYNNEI. This CDR3 is built from 14 residues. The V gene lost 2 bases and the J gene lost 3 bases, with 8 bases spanning the gap. Full variable domain (remainder filled in from reference TRBV2 and TRBJ2-1): EPEVTQTPSHQVTQMGQEVILRCVPISNHLYFYWYRQILGQKVEFLVSFYNNEISEKSEIFDDQFSVERPDGSNFTLKIRSTKLEDSAMYFCASSEFIGYNEQFFGPGTRLTVL.

In this sample, this clonotype turned up a few times. The chain recombines TRBV30 with TRBJ1-3; 7 nucleotides match TRBD1. CDR1 and CDR2 from the germline V gene are GTSNPN and SVGIG (reference sequence). The junction had 3 bases not matched to a gene; V was cut back by 4 bases and J by 9 bases. The CDR3 is made up of 11 amino acids. The DNA for the CDR3 is TGTGCCTGGACGACAGGGACCACCATATATTTT. This sequence encodes CAWTTGTTIYF.

At least ten counts were recorded for this clonotype. J is TRBJ1-1 and V is TRBV20-1; D is possibly TRBD1 (5 bases). V was cut by 6 bases and J by 8 bases, with 10 bases left in between. The CDR3 is 10 amino acids. CDR1 DFQATT and CDR2 SNEGSKA come from the germline V gene (reference sequence). The CDR3 DNA is TGCAGTGCAGGACATTTCGAAGCTTTCTTT. Translating it yields CSAGHFEAFF.

This clonotype was recorded at least ten times. The chain carries TRBV28 and TRBJ2-3; TRBD1 aligns across 8 bases. CDR1 and CDR2 from the germline V gene are MDHEN and SYDVKM. The CDR3 contains 14 residues. The junction had 3 bases not matched to a gene; V was cut back by 3 bases and J by 4 bases. The CDR3 nucleotides read TGTGCCAGCAGTTTGCAGGGGGCCCCAGATACGCAGTATTTT. Translation: CASSLQGAPDTQYF.

This clonotype was seen ten or more times. The chain is built from TRBV28 and TRBJ1-2; D is perhaps TRBD1 (5 bases). Germline V CDR1 and CDR2: MDHEN, SYDVKM. Trimming left V 5 bases short and J 6 bases short, with 19 bases between. The CDR3 has 15 residues. The CDR3 nucleotides are TGTGCCAGCAGTCCCCTGAGGGGCGAAATTCATGGCTACACCTTC. It translates to CASSPLRGEIHGYTF.

This clonotype was seen a handful of times. The V call is TRBV3-1, the J call TRBJ2-1, with 12 bases lining up with TRBD2. CDR3 size: 15 residues. The germline CDR1 and CDR2 sequences are LGHDT and YNNKEL (reference sequence). With V trimmed by 4 bases and J by 8 bases, 6 bases remained unmatched. The CDR3 sequence is CASSLTSGSLYEQFF. The CDR3 DNA reads as TGTGCCAGCAGCCTGACTAGCGGGAGTTTGTATGAGCAGTTCTTC.

This clonotype was seen a handful of times. This sequence joins TRBV9 and TRBJ2-2; tentatively, D is TRBD2 (5 bases). Trimming shortened V by 4 bases and J by 7 bases, and 11 bases separated the two germline ends. In germline, CDR1 is SGDLS, CDR2 YYNGEE. This CDR3 is 13 amino acids long. DNA of the CDR3: TGTGCCAGCAGCCCCCACGGGGTCGGGGAGCTGTTTTTT. Protein sequence: CASSPHGVGELFF. The variable domain in full, completed from reference TRBV9 and TRBJ2-2, reads DSGVTQTPKHLITATGQRVTLRCSPRSGDLSVYWYQQSLDQGLQFLIQYYNGEERAKGNILERFSAQQFPDLHSELNLSSLELGDSALYFCASSPHGVGELFFGEGSRLTVL.

This clonotype was picked up many times. The chain links TRBV20-1 to TRBJ1-3; D not resolved. The CDR3 consists of 14 residues. V was cut by 0 bases and J by 0 bases, with 6 bases left in between. Germline V gives CDR1 DFQATT, CDR2 SNEGSKA (reference sequence). This chain's CDR3 is CSARDPPSGNTIYF. The CDR3 DNA follows: TGCAGTGCTAGAGATCCACCCTCTGGAAACACCATATATTTT.

V gene TRBV12-3 or TRBV12-4 combines with J gene TRBJ2-3; D remains unclear. The CDR3 is 15 amino acids. V lost 3 bases to trimming and J lost 3 bases, with 13 bases between them. The DNA of the CDR3 is TGTGCCAGCAGTTTTTCCCCGAAGGGTACAGATACGCAGTATTTT. This gives the protein CASSFSPKGTDTQYF.

This clonotype was seen many times. CDR3 sequence: CAISPLGGYEQYF. The CDR3 region has the DNA TGTGCCATCAGCCCCCTTGGCGGCTACGAGCAGTACTTC. The chain is built from TRBV10-3 and TRBJ2-7; the D is unclear. The V end lost 6 bases, the J end lost 3 bases, and 12 bases lay between the germline ends. The CDR3 loop spans 13 amino acids. The germline V gene has CDR1 ENHRY and CDR2 SYGVKD.

The chain carries TRBV4-1 and TRBJ1-1, with D hard to call. Germline V gene sequence: CDR1 MGHRA, CDR2 YSYEKL. Between the trimmed V and J ends, which lost 0 bases and 11 bases, there was a span of 22 bases. The CDR3 has 16 amino acids. In DNA form, the CDR3 reads TGCGCCAGCAGCCAAGACAAGGCCTGGGCCCCACGGTTGGCTTTCTTT. Its translation is CASSQDKAWAPRLAFF.